This section outlines one T cell receptor beta chain sequence together with its context. The antigen is unknown. CDR3 length: 16 amino acids. Germline V gene lookup returns CDR1 SGHTA and CDR2 FQGNSA. Trimming stripped 4 bases from V and 0 bases from J, with 10 bases between. Whole-study findings and limits: The larger-cohort validation was restricted to a single TCR beta V-J rearrangement rather than whole repertoires. Tumor memory CD4+ T cell TCR gene usage was found to cluster with blood and lymph node memory CD4+ cells and with lymph node naive CD4+ cells. Tumor-infiltrating Treg TCR alpha and beta sequences overlapped most with tumor naive CD4+ T cells, then blood naive.

After constant-region reverse-primer amplification, full-length variable regions underwent semi-nested PCR with Nested Universal Primer A. TCRdb re-called the 5' RACE reads with MiXCR, one entry per CDR3 protein. This table holds 62,000 or so distinct CDR3 sequences, roughly 23% found once. The J gene is TRBJ1-6, the V gene TRBV7-2, with D perhaps TRBD1 (5 bases). Sequenced: memory CD4+ T cells sorted from a lymph node. Indicated subset: memory CD4+ T cells, CD4+CD45RO+CD25-. This TCR was sampled from a female donor with breast cancer. The CDR3 protein is CASSSNRSSYNSPLHF. CDR3 sequence (DNA): TGTGCCAGCAGCTCCAACAGGAGCTCCTATAATTCACCCCTCCACTTT.